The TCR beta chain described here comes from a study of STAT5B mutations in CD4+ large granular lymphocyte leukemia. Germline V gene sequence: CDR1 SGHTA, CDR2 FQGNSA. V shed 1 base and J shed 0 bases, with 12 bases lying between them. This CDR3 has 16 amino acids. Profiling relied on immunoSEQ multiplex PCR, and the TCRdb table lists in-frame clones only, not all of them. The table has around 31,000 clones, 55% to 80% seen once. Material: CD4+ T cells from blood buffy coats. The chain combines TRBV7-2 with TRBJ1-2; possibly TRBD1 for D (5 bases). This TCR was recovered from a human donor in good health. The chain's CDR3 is CASSLDWTPTNYGYTF. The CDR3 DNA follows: TGTGCCAGCAGCTTAGACTGGACACCTACTAACTATGGCTACACCTTC.